This TCR beta chain appears in the sequencing data of a study of regulatory T cells in long-lasting Graves disease. The time point denotes: newly diagnosed GD, antithyroid drugs for less than 3 months. After RNA was extracted from PBMCs, the TCR library was made from it. General study results and limits: New patients shared 966 public clonotypes, fewer than the roughly 2,600 shared by persistent patients.

Arm-PCR of CDR3 regions with iRepertoire HTBI primers generated TCR beta libraries. Via MiXCR, TCRdb re-called the multiplex PCR reads, giving one row per CDR3 protein. The sample lists roughly 420,000 distinct CDR3 sequences; around 15% were seen once. This clonotype was detected many times. Antigen: not known. There are 14 residues in the CDR3. The V end was cut by 5 bases, the J end by 4 bases, with 14 bases between. These data are also associated with another study on T cells in Graves' hyperthyroidism and ophthalmopathy. That study reports: TCR CDR3 underwent first-round RT-PCR with the HTBI primer set. Blood held most thyroid clonotypes expanded above 0.001 frequency.

This clonotype was obtained from a woman aged 18-35 years with Graves disease. The rearrangement uses TRBV12-3 or TRBV12-4 and TRBJ1-1; D possibly corresponds to TRBD1 (6 bases). This sample comprised peripheral blood mononuclear cells (PBMCs), obtained at new diagnosis, from a patient treated with antithyroid drugs. Here the CDR3 DNA reads TGTGCCAGCAGTCCGGGACACCGGGGCACTGAAGCTTTCTTT. As protein: CASSPGHRGTEAFF.